This T cell receptor beta chain came from a study of cytomegalovirus exposure and HLA in healthy donors. Broader study findings: Among TCR sequences, most were rare, though some public TCRs appeared in many donors. The authors listed some 150 TCR beta chains as cytomegalovirus-associated. In vitro experiments confirmed that three CMV-associated chains were specific for CMV antigens.

The donors were part of the validation cohort of fewer than 150 subjects. That cohort was separate from the first cohort, which comprised about 730 subjects. Using immunoSEQ multiplex PCR, the repertoire was profiled, and TCRdb retains in-frame clones only, with some absent. The sample lists 100,000 to 150,000 clones, 90% to 95% occurring once. This clone was counted a single time. Its specificity is not known. V dropped 6 bases and J dropped 3 bases, with 15 bases sitting between them. Germline CDR1 and CDR2: SGHAT and FQNNGV. CDR3 size: 14 residues. The sequenced material came from PBMCs. The chain couples TRBV11-2 to TRBJ2-7; D is unclear. The sequence was obtained from a woman aged 18-29 years in good health and CMV-seronegative. As DNA, the CDR3 is TGTGCCAGCAGGACTTTAGGTCCTAGCTACGAGCAGTACTTC. Its protein is CASRTLGPSYEQYF.